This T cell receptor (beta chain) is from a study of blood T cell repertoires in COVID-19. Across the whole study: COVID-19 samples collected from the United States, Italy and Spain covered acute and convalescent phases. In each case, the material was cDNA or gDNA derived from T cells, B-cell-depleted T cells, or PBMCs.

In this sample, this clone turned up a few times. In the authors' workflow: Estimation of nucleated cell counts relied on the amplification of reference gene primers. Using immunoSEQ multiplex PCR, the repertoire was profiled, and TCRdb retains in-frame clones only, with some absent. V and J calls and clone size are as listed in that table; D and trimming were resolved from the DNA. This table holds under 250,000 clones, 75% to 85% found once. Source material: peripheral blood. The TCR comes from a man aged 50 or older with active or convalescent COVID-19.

Here the CDR3 reads CASSPLAGNEQFF. DNA for the CDR3: TGTGCCAGCAGCCCCCTAGCGGGGAATGAGCAGTTCTTC. V and J are TRBV9 and TRBJ2-1; TRBD2 agrees at 9 bases. This CDR3 comprises 13 residues. The J segment lost 7 bases and the V segment lost 4 bases, leaving 3 bases of the junction unmatched. Germline-derived CDR1 and CDR2 are SGDLS and YYNGEE.